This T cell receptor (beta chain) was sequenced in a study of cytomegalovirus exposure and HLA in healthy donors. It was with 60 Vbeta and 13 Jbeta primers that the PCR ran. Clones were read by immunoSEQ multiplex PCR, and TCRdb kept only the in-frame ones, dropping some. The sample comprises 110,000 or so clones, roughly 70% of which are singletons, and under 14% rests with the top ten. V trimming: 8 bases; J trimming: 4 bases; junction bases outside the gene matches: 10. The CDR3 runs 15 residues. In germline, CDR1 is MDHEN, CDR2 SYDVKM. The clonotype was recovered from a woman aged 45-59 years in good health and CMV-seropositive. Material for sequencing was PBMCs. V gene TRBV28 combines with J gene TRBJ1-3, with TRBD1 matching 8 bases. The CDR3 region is CASFSSGTGGNTIYF. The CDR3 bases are TGTGCCAGCTTCTCTTCCGGGACAGGAGGAAACACCATATATTTT.